One and the same sample provided the 20 T cell receptor beta chains below, sequenced in a study of blood T cell repertoires in COVID-19. Sequencing was performed with immunoSEQ multiplex PCR; in TCRdb, only in-frame clones are kept and a portion is missing. The data contain about 230,000 clones, over 80% of them singletons. Specimen: peripheral blood. Every receptor here comes from a middle-aged man with acute or convalescent COVID-19.

The chain uses TRBV5-8 and TRBJ1-1, with TRBD1 matching over 8 bases. J was trimmed by 8 bases and V by 0 bases; bases with no gene match: 3. This CDR3 has 13 residues. The germline V gene has CDR1 SGHTS and CDR2 YDEGEE. The chain's CDR3 is CASSLGRTGEAFF. The CDR3 bases are TGTGCCAGCAGCTTGGGTCGGACAGGGGAAGCTTTCTTT.

The chain recombines TRBV7-2 with TRBJ2-7, with TRBD2 matching over 9 bases. V dropped 6 bases and J dropped 1; count of bases not matched to a gene: 4. The CDR3 has 14 amino acids. CDR1 is SGHTA and CDR2 is FQGNSA in the germline V gene. In DNA form, the CDR3 reads TGTGCCAGCAGACCAGCGGGAGGATCCTACGAGCAGTACTTC. Translation: CASRPAGGSYEQYF.

CDR3 nucleotides: TGTGCCAGCAGTTACGAACGGTCTTCCGAGCAGTACTTC. This sequence encodes CASSYERSSEQYF. This sequence joins TRBV6-5 and TRBJ2-7; D not certain. Per germline, CDR1 MNHEY and CDR2 SVGAGI. Trimming removed 2 bases from V and 6 bases from J, with 11 bases in between. The CDR3 extends over 13 amino acids.

This chain joins TRBV11-3 and TRBJ2-1; TRBD2 is a possible D gene (6 bases). In germline, CDR1 is SGHNT, CDR2 YENEEA. This CDR3 is 13 amino acids long. Trimming stripped 1 base from V and 8 bases from J, with 9 bases between. In nucleotides, the CDR3 is TGTGCCAGCAGCTTAGGCGTAGCGGATGAGCAGTTCTTC. Protein: CASSLGVADEQFF.

The rearrangement uses TRBV4-1 and TRBJ1-5, with D unresolved. V lost 0 bases and J lost 9, with 9 bases in between. Germline loops: CDR1 MGHRA, CDR2 YSYEKL. CDR3 size: 13 residues. The chain's CDR3 is CASSQEANLPQHF. CDR3 nucleotide sequence: TGCGCCAGCAGCCAAGAGGCCAACCTGCCCCAGCATTTT.

The chain couples TRBV5-1 to TRBJ2-6, with D possibly being TRBD1 (5 bases). V lost 0 bases, J lost 2 bases, and 9 bases lay in between. The CDR3 totals 16 residues. Germline CDR1 and CDR2: SGHRS and YFSETQ. The CDR3 region is CASSLEGVTGANVLTF. The CDR3 DNA follows: TGCGCCAGCAGCTTGGAAGGGGTAACTGGGGCCAACGTCCTGACTTTC.

The chain links TRBV9 to TRBJ2-2, with TRBD2 matching over 7 bases. The V and J ends lost 4 bases and 1 base, in that order; junction bases with no gene match: 7. The germline V gene has CDR1 SGDLS and CDR2 YYNGEE. The CDR3 loop spans 16 amino acids. CDR3 residues: CASSPPGRGNTGELFF. The CDR3, as DNA: TGTGCCAGCAGCCCCCCGGGGAGGGGGAACACCGGGGAGCTGTTTTTT.

This chain joins TRBV7-2 and TRBJ2-1, with D possibly TRBD1 on 6 matching bases. V dropped 0 bases and J dropped 0 bases, with 18 bases sitting between them. Looked up from germline, CDR1 is SGHTA and CDR2 is FQGNSA. The CDR3 consists of 19 residues. The CDR3 sequence: CASSLARTDLLSSYNEQFF. In nucleotides, the CDR3 is TGTGCCAGCAGCTTAGCGAGGACAGACCTTCTGAGCTCCTACAATGAGCAGTTCTTC.

This clone was seen more than once but under ten times. This rearrangement joins TRBV19 to TRBJ1-3, with 7 bases aligning to TRBD1. Germline V gene sequence: CDR1 LNHDA, CDR2 SQIVND (reference sequence). J was trimmed by 2 bases and V by 6 bases; bases with no gene match: 7. The CDR3 totals 15 residues. The CDR3, as DNA: TGTGCCAGTAGAACACAGGGGCAAGCTGGAAACACCATATATTTT. It specifies CASRTQGQAGNTIYF.

In its sample, this clone was seen a few times. This chain connects TRBV19 to TRBJ1-2; 8 bases are shared with TRBD1. This CDR3 has 16 amino acids. The germline gives CDR1 LNHDA, CDR2 SQIVND (reference sequence). V was pared by 3 bases and J by 9 bases, with 15 bases of the junction left unmatched. CDR3: CASSIGDRYSAASYTF. DNA of the CDR3: TGTGCCAGTAGTATCGGGGACAGGTATTCCGCCGCGAGCTACACCTTC.

This clone was seen only a few times. The genes are TRBV11-1 and TRBJ2-5; D is ambiguous. The CDR3 length is 14 residues. V lost 2 bases, J lost 1 base, and 8 bases lay in between. CDR1 and CDR2 (germline): SGHAT, FQDESV (reference sequence). The DNA for the CDR3 is TGTGCCAGCAGCTTAAACGGCGGCCAAGAGACCCAGTACTTC. Its translation: CASSLNGGQETQYF.

V gene TRBV30 combines with J gene TRBJ1-5; D ambiguous. The CDR3 length is 13 residues. Germline V gene data show CDR1 as GTSNPN and CDR2 as SVGIG (reference sequence). V was clipped by 2 bases and J by 0 bases, with 5 bases between them. The CDR3 bases are TGTGCCTGGAGTTTAGATAGCAATCAGCCCCAGCATTTT. It encodes CAWSLDSNQPQHF.

The J gene is TRBJ1-5, the V gene TRBV28; D ambiguous. This CDR3 is built from 14 residues. V lost 8 bases, J lost 3 bases, and 14 bases lay in between. In germline, CDR1 is MDHEN, CDR2 SYDVKM. The CDR3 loop reads CASRTPGINQPQHF. The DNA for the CDR3 is TGTGCCAGCCGGACCCCGGGGATCAATCAGCCCCAGCATTTT.

This rearrangement joins TRBV19 to TRBJ1-2; 8 nucleotides match TRBD1. After removal of 6 bases from V and 4 bases from J, the junction contained 13 bases not matched to a gene. Germline loops: CDR1 LNHDA, CDR2 SQIVND (reference sequence). The CDR3 is made up of 16 amino acids. CDR3 in amino acids: CASSPPWDRSIYGYTF. DNA for the CDR3: TGTGCCAGTAGCCCGCCTTGGGACAGGTCTATCTATGGCTACACCTTC.

The chain has TRBV7-2 and TRBJ2-1; TRBD2 agrees at 8 bases. The CDR3 has 17 amino acids. Per germline, CDR1 SGHTA and CDR2 FQGNSA. The trim removed 1 base at V and 3 bases at J, leaving 8 bases unmatched. This CDR3 reads CASSLVTTSGLYNEQFF. The CDR3 DNA is TGTGCCAGCAGCTTAGTAACCACTAGCGGACTCTACAATGAGCAGTTCTTC.

The rearrangement joins TRBV29-1 to TRBJ1-1; 8 nucleotides match TRBD1. The ends lost 7 bases at V and 6 bases at J; junction bases unmatched: 10. CDR1 is SQVTM, CDR2 ANQGSEA, per germline. The CDR3 runs to 13 residues. CDR3 nucleotide sequence: TGCAGCGCCGAGACAGGGGCTACGGCTGAAGCTTTCTTT. Translated: CSAETGATAEAFF.

This clone was seen only a few times. Additional DNA sequences in this sample encode the identical CDR3. DNA of the CDR3: TGTGCCAGCTCGCCGGGACAGCCCAATCAGCCCCAGCATTTT. It yields the protein CASSPGQPNQPQHF. The V call is TRBV18, the J call TRBJ1-5; 7 nucleotides line up with TRBD1. Losses at the gene ends were 6 bases for V and 3 bases for J; bases not matched to a gene: 5. Looked up from germline, CDR1 is KGHSH and CDR2 is LQKENI. The CDR3 is 14 residues long. Looking up the rest from reference TRBV18 and TRBJ1-5 gives the full variable domain: NAGVMQNPRHLVRRRGQEARLRCSPMKGHSHVYWYRQLPEEGLKFMVYLQKENIIDESGMPKERFSAEFPKEGPSILRIQQVVRGDSAAYFCASSPGQPNQPQHFGDGTRLSIL.

The V and J genes are TRBV5-4 and TRBJ2-5; possibly TRBD2 for D (6 bases). The CDR3 has 15 residues. Germline-derived CDR1 and CDR2 are SGHNT and YYREEE (reference sequence). Trimming stripped 6 bases from V and 3 bases from J, with 18 bases between. In nucleotides, the CDR3 is TGTGCCAGCACCGAATTTAGCGGTAAAAAAGAGACCCAGTACTTC. It specifies CASTEFSGKKETQYF. Filled out from reference TRBV5-4 and TRBJ2-5, the complete variable domain reads ETGVTQSPTHLIKTRGQQVTLRCSSQSGHNTVSWYQQALGQGPQFIFQYYREEENGRGNFPPRFSGLQFPNYSSELNVNALELDDSALYLCASTEFSGKKETQYFGPGTRLLVL.

The gene calls are TRBV4-3 and TRBJ2-1; possible D gene TRBD2, 6 bases. Germline CDR1 is LGHNA and CDR2 is YSLEER. CDR3 size: 13 residues. Trimming left V 4 bases short and J 9 bases short, with 13 bases between. CDR3 bases: TGCGCCAGCAGCCGGGACTTGCAGGGTGAGCAGTTCTTC. Translating it yields CASSRDLQGEQFF.

The V and J genes are TRBV12-3 or TRBV12-4 and TRBJ2-7; D not certain. Deletions cut 2 bases from V and 5 bases from J, with 7 bases between. The CDR3 is 12 amino acids. The DNA of the CDR3 is TGTGCCAGCAGTTTAAATCAGGACGAGCAGTACTTC. Its translation is CASSLNQDEQYF.